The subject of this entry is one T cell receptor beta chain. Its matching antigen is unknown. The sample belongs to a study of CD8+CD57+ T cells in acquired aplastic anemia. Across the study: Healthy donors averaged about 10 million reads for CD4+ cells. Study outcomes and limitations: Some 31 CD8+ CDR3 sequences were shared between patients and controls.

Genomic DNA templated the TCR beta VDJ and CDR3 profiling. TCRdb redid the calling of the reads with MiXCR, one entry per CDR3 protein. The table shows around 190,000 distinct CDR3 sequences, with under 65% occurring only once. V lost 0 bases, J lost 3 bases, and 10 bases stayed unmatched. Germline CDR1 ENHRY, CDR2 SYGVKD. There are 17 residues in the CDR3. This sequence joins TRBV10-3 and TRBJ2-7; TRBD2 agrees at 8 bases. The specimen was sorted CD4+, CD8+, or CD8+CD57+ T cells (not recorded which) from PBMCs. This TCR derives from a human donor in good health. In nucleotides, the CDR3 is TGTGCCATCAGTGAGTCCGCGAGCGGGGGCACACTCTACGAGCAGTACTTC. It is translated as CAISESASGGTLYEQYF.